This T cell receptor beta chain was retrieved from a study of T cell repertoires in cytomegalovirus infection (dated by TCRdb to the late 2010s). About the study as a whole: Recently identified HLA-C-restricted CMV epitopes, whose presentation resists viral immunomodulation, were targeted by peptide stimulations together with well-studied HLA-B-restricted epitopes. The HLA type of each donor mattered for the analysis, because public TCR beta signatures pointed to carriage of CMV infection along with the matching HLA type. What the authors observed across the whole study: In both this cohort and an independent cohort of some 380 donors, the cumulative frequency of public TCR beta family members distinguished carriers of CMV infection plus the relevant HLA type. The ex vivo response was dominated by HLA-C-restricted CMV-specific TCR beta clonotypes, and the single most frequent clonotype in two of eight donors was supplied by these HLA-C-restricted clonotypes.

The treatment or condition label on this specimen signifies: in vitro stimulation with specific CMV peptide epitopes to enrich CMV-specific T cells. The sequencer listed for this sample is Illumina HiSeq 1500. In-frame beta chains were kept once TCRdb had trimmed the public reads at Q25 with fastp and called clones with MiXCR. Each CDR3 protein gets just one entry, which takes the most common genes and DNA from the rows behind it. This sample holds over 100,000 distinct CDR3 sequences; around 30% were observed only once. Jointly, the top ten make up around 80% of the sample. This clonotype was picked up a small number of times. Its specific antigen is unknown. Per-nucleotide qualities are absent, and no much larger clonotype sits a single base away. From V the trimming removes 5 bases and from J it removes 7 bases, while the gene matches leave 1 base of the junction unaccounted for. The cysteine opens and the phenylalanine closes a CDR3 of 12 amino acids. Solely the CDR3 DNA is kept, with 36 bases framed from the first base.

The chain couples TRBV12-3 or TRBV12-4 to TRBJ2-2; 7 central bases correspond to TRBD2. This receptor was taken from a human donor in good health (CMV status not recorded). Some clones in this sample may be carry-over from other donors' samples. Sequencing used CD8+ T cells from cultured PBMCs, obtained from culture after CMV antigen stimulation. The nucleotide sequence is TGTGCCAGCAGTCGGGGGGTCGGGGAGCTGTTTTTT. The encoded protein is CASSRGVGELFF.